These 16 T cell receptor beta chains originate from one sample sequenced in a study of preoperative IRX-2 immunotherapy in early breast cancer. Treatment meaning: preoperative locoregional IRX-2 cytokine immunotherapy. Clones were read by immunoSEQ multiplex PCR, and TCRdb kept only the in-frame ones, dropping some. The table lists tens of thousands of clones, about 95% of them singletons. Sequencing used tumor tissue, obtained after IRX-2 immunotherapy. These receptors came from a human donor with breast cancer.

CDR3 in DNA: TGTGCCAGCAGCCCCGTGGGGGCGGGGTTCTCCTACAATGAGCAGTTCTTC. Its translation: CASSPVGAGFSYNEQFF. This chain uses TRBV11-2 with TRBJ2-1, with D possibly being TRBD1 or TRBD2 (6 bases each). The length of the CDR3 is 17 residues. V lost 5 bases and J 0 bases, leaving 17 bases between the germline ends. Germline CDR1 and CDR2: SGHAT and FQNNGV.

CDR3 loop: CAWSLSAQTQYF. In DNA form, the CDR3 reads TGTGCCTGGAGTTTATCCGCACAGACCCAGTACTTC. The chain is built from TRBV30 and TRBJ2-5; D call uncertain. Deletions cut 2 bases from V and 6 bases from J, with 10 bases between. CDR1 and CDR2 from the germline V gene are GTSNPN and SVGIG (reference sequence). This CDR3 comprises 12 residues.

The chain links TRBV5-1 to TRBJ2-1; D unresolved. The germline V gene has CDR1 SGHRS and CDR2 YFSETQ. With 1 base removed from V and 9 bases from J, the gap between germline ends came to 8 bases. This CDR3 spans 12 amino acids. The CDR3 loop is CASSLKATEQFF. The CDR3, as DNA: TGCGCCAGCAGCTTGAAAGCGACTGAGCAGTTCTTC.

The genes are TRBV7-9 and TRBJ2-2, with TRBD2 matching over 9 bases. J gave up 6 bases and V 2 bases, and 7 bases lay outside the gene matches. Germline loops: CDR1 SEHNR, CDR2 FQNEAQ (reference sequence). This CDR3 is 16 amino acids long. The DNA for the CDR3 is TGTGCCAGCAGCTTAAGTAGCGGGAGTTTGGCCGGGGAGCTGTTTTTT. Protein sequence: CASSLSSGSLAGELFF. The full variable domain, completed using reference TRBV7-9 and TRBJ2-2, is DTGVSQNPRHKITKRGQNVTFRCDPISEHNRLYWYRQTLGQGPEFLTYFQNEAQLEKSRLLSDRFSAERPKGSFSTLEIQRTEQGDSAMYLCASSLSSGSLAGELFFGEGSRLTVL.

This clone appeared a single time. The J gene is TRBJ1-3, the V gene TRBV9, with D tentatively TRBD1 (6 bases). This CDR3 has 15 amino acids. Trimming left V 3 bases short and J 0 bases short, with 10 bases between. Per germline, CDR1 SGDLS and CDR2 YYNGEE. The chain's CDR3 is CASSATGISGNTIYF. CDR3 in DNA: TGTGCCAGCAGCGCGACAGGCATCTCTGGAAACACCATATATTTT.

The rearrangement links TRBV28 to TRBJ1-5; TRBD1 might be the D (6 bases). The CDR3 consists of 13 residues. Germline lookup yields CDR1 MDHEN and CDR2 SYDVKM. V was shortened by 9 bases and J by 4 bases, with 13 bases between the two germline ends. The CDR3 here is CASLQGGNQPQHF. The CDR3 region has the DNA TGTGCCAGTCTACAGGGAGGGAATCAGCCCCAGCATTTT.

This clone has just a few counts. J is TRBJ1-6 and V is TRBV19; maybe TRBD1 (5 bases). Per the germline V gene, CDR1 is LNHDA and CDR2 is SQIVND (reference sequence). Between the trimmed V and J ends, which lost 4 bases and 9 bases, there was a span of 13 bases. The CDR3 sequence is 14 residues long. The chain's CDR3 is CASSSPGRVSPLHF. DNA for the CDR3: TGTGCCAGTAGTAGTCCAGGGCGAGTTTCACCCCTCCACTTT.

The chain uses TRBV5-1 and TRBJ2-3; D gene ambiguous. Germline V gives CDR1 SGHRS, CDR2 YFSETQ. V lost 2 bases, J lost 2 bases, and 12 bases lay in between. The CDR3 covers 15 residues. CDR3 sequence reads: CASSFNFGNTDTQYF. CDR3 nucleotide sequence: TGCGCCAGCAGCTTCAATTTCGGAAACACAGATACGCAGTATTTT.

CDR3 nucleotides: TGTGCCAGCAGCTTGGTCGGGGGGAGTAATTCACCCCTCCACTTT. Protein product: CASSLVGGSNSPLHF. This chain uses TRBV5-4 with TRBJ1-6; D might be TRBD1 (5 bases). There are 15 residues in the CDR3. Germline CDR1 is SGHNT and CDR2 is YYREEE (reference sequence). Trimming stripped 0 bases from V and 6 bases from J, with 10 bases between.

This clone was counted a single time. The chain recombines TRBV7-9 with TRBJ2-7, with D tentatively TRBD2 (6 bases). CDR1 and CDR2 (germline): SEHNR, FQNEAQ (reference sequence). The germline V and J ends were trimmed by 5 bases and 3 bases, with 11 bases remaining between them. The CDR3 covers 13 residues. Written as DNA, the CDR3 is TGTGCCAGCAGCCTCGACGGGGGCTACGAGCAGTACTTC. Translated, it gives CASSLDGGYEQYF. Using reference TRBV7-9 and TRBJ2-7 for the parts outside the CDR3, the full variable domain is DTGVSQNPRHKITKRGQNVTFRCDPISEHNRLYWYRQTLGQGPEFLTYFQNEAQLEKSRLLSDRFSAERPKGSFSTLEIQRTEQGDSAMYLCASSLDGGYEQYFGPGTRLTVT.

The chain joins TRBV10-3 to TRBJ1-1; TRBD1 matches at 7 bases. Unmatched junction bases numbered 11, after V lost 6 bases and J lost 7 bases. The germline V gene has CDR1 ENHRY and CDR2 SYGVKD. CDR3 size: 14 residues. CDR3 residues: CAIRADDRAYEAFF. CDR3 DNA sequence: TGTGCCATCAGGGCTGACGACAGGGCCTATGAAGCTTTCTTT.

The chain links TRBV4-1 to TRBJ2-1; 12 bases match TRBD2. Germline loops: CDR1 MGHRA, CDR2 YSYEKL. V was clipped by 4 bases and J by 4 bases; unmatched bases: 2. This CDR3 has 15 residues. The CDR3 DNA is TGCGCCAGCAGCCCGGGACTAGCGGGTTACAATGAGCAGTTCTTC. Its translation is CASSPGLAGYNEQFF.

The sample holds one count of this clone. The chain carries TRBV19 and TRBJ2-7; possibly TRBD2 for D (5 bases). V was cut by 9 bases and J by 1 base, with 16 bases left in between. The CDR3 length is 14 residues. Germline V CDR1 and CDR2: LNHDA, SQIVND (reference sequence). CDR3 nucleotide sequence: TGTGCCAGCACGTCTTCGGGGTTGTCCTACGAGCAGTACTTC. Translation: CASTSSGLSYEQYF.

This sequence joins TRBV6-5 and TRBJ1-2; TRBD1 might be the D (5 bases). The CDR3 totals 14 residues. From germline, CDR1 is MNHEY and CDR2 SVGAGI. V was shortened by 5 bases and J by 3 bases, with 13 bases between the two germline ends. The CDR3 region is CASSAPGRDYGYTF. CDR3 DNA sequence: TGTGCCAGCAGTGCACCGGGACGGGACTATGGCTACACCTTC.

V usage is TRBV5-1 and J usage is TRBJ2-7, with TRBD2 identical over 7 bases. Germline CDR1 is SGHRS and CDR2 is YFSETQ. V shed 6 bases and J 1 base; nucleotides not matched to a gene: 4. There are 13 residues in the CDR3. CDR3 amino acids: CASNGRESYEQYF. In DNA form, the CDR3 reads TGCGCCAGCAATGGGCGGGAGTCCTACGAGCAGTACTTC.

The V and J genes are TRBV11-1 and TRBJ1-5; TRBD1 is a possible D gene (5 bases). Germline CDR1 and CDR2: SGHAT and FQDESV (reference sequence). Trimming shortened V by 1 base and J by 5 bases, and 12 bases separated the two germline ends. The CDR3 contains 15 residues. The chain's CDR3 is CASSLDGAVDQPQHF. CDR3 sequence (DNA): TGTGCCAGCAGCTTAGACGGGGCAGTTGATCAGCCCCAGCATTTT.